The 25 T cell receptor beta chains reported below all come from one sample, sequenced in a study of breast tumors, draining lymph nodes, adjacent tissues. TCRdb processed the multiplex PCR reads anew with MiXCR; each CDR3 protein has one entry. The sample includes under 25,000 distinct CDR3 sequences, about 60% of them seen just once. The specimen was breast tumor tissue. Receptors were obtained from a female donor with breast cancer. Some clones in this sample may be carry-over from other donors' samples.

There are a few counts of this clonotype. The chain links TRBV7-2 to TRBJ2-3; no firm D call. V lost 2 bases and J 4 bases, leaving 4 bases between the germline ends. The CDR3 spans 12 residues. Germline V lookup: CDR1 SGHTA, CDR2 FQGNSA. CDR3 in amino acids: CASSLYSDTQYF. The CDR3 DNA reads as TGTGCCAGCAGCTTATACTCAGATACGCAGTATTTT.

By proportion, this clonotype is medium-sized. One end of the junction does not line up with germline, which may come from a read error. The chain couples TRBV7-9 to TRBJ1-2, with D possibly TRBD1 on 5 matching bases. This CDR3 has 15 residues. Germline CDR1 is SEHNR and CDR2 is FQNEAQ (reference sequence). Here the CDR3 reads CASSDRNGGGGGYPF. The CDR3 DNA reads as TGTGCCAGCAGCGACAGAAATGGGGGGGGTGGCGGCTACCCCTTC.

This rearrangement joins TRBV19 to TRBJ1-4, with unresolved D. This CDR3 has 13 residues. Between the trimmed V and J ends, which lost 0 bases and 8 bases, there was a span of 7 bases. Germline V CDR1 and CDR2: LNHDA, SQIVND (reference sequence). The CDR3 protein is CASSIERREKLFF. The CDR3 DNA follows: TGTGCCAGTAGTATAGAACGACGAGAAAAACTGTTTTTT.

This clonotype was picked up many times. This rearrangement joins TRBV19 to TRBJ1-4; 8 nucleotides agree with TRBD1. Germline trimming cut 7 bases from V and 5 bases from J; bases unmatched to any gene: 6. This CDR3 comprises 14 residues. The germline CDR1 and CDR2 sequences are LNHDA and SQIVND (reference sequence). The CDR3 loop reads CASTWQGANEKLFF. The CDR3, as DNA: TGTGCCAGTACCTGGCAGGGGGCAAATGAAAAACTGTTTTTT.

The chain carries TRBV5-1 and TRBJ2-7, with 14 bases matching TRBD2. Per germline, CDR1 SGHRS and CDR2 YFSETQ. With V trimmed by 2 bases and J by 3 bases, 1 base remained unmatched. The CDR3 consists of 15 residues. CDR3 coding DNA: TGCGCCAGCAGCTTAGGGACTAGCGGGAGCTACGAGCAGTACTTC. As protein: CASSLGTSGSYEQYF.

This sequence joins TRBV6-2 or TRBV6-3 and TRBJ1-6, with TRBD1 as a possible D gene (5 bases). Per the germline V gene, CDR1 is MNHEY and CDR2 is SVGEGT. V dropped 5 bases and J dropped 13 bases, with 9 bases sitting between them. The CDR3 has 11 residues. The DNA of the CDR3 is TGTGCCAGCAGTCCCGGGACGCCCCTCCACTTT. Protein product: CASSPGTPLHF.

This sequence joins TRBV3-1 and TRBJ2-7; D gene ambiguous. With 0 bases removed from V and 6 bases from J, the gap between germline ends came to 15 bases. The CDR3 is 15 amino acids. Germline V gene data show CDR1 as LGHDT and CDR2 as YNNKEL (reference sequence). CDR3 loop: CASSQDLSFSSEQYF. CDR3 bases: TGTGCCAGCAGCCAAGATCTTAGCTTTAGTAGCGAGCAGTACTTC.

V usage is TRBV4-1 and J usage is TRBJ2-7, with 8 bases lining up with TRBD2. The length of the CDR3 is 16 residues. Germline trimming cut 0 bases from V and 5 bases from J; bases unmatched to any gene: 9. Germline V gene sequence: CDR1 MGHRA, CDR2 YSYEKL. This CDR3 is CASSQDSFAGGNEQYF. The CDR3 region has the DNA TGCGCCAGCAGCCAAGATTCCTTCGCGGGAGGTAACGAGCAGTACTTC.

The chain combines TRBV7-2 with TRBJ2-6; maybe TRBD1 (5 bases). V was pared by 1 base and J by 12 bases, with 10 bases between. Germline V gene lookup returns CDR1 SGHTA and CDR2 FQGNSA. This CDR3 region has 13 residues. As DNA, the CDR3 is TGTGCCAGCAGCTTAGGACCCACAGGCGTCCTGACTTTC. Translation: CASSLGPTGVLTF.

This clonotype is labeled medium-sized. The chain uses TRBV2 and TRBJ1-6; D may be TRBD1 (6 bases). The CDR3 covers 15 residues. Germline loops: CDR1 SNHLY, CDR2 FYNNEI. V lost 3 bases and J 5 bases, leaving 11 bases between the germline ends. The CDR3 coding sequence is TGTGCCAGCAGTGAGGGTAGGACAGATAATTCACCCCTCCACTTT. It translates to CASSEGRTDNSPLHF. Together with reference TRBV2 and TRBJ1-6, the CDR3 gives the full variable domain: EPEVTQTPSHQVTQMGQEVILRCVPISNHLYFYWYRQILGQKVEFLVSFYNNEISEKSEIFDDQFSVERPDGSNFTLKIRSTKLEDSAMYFCASSEGRTDNSPLHFGNGTRLTVT.

The chain recombines TRBV29-1 with TRBJ2-1; D is unresolved. This CDR3 contains 12 residues. Trimming took 3 bases from V and 9 from J, leaving 12 bases between them. The germline V gene has CDR1 SQVTM and CDR2 ANQGSEA. The CDR3 reads CSVEGQVSEQFF. CDR3 DNA: TGCAGCGTTGAGGGTCAGGTCAGTGAGCAGTTCTTC.

This clonotype was observed a single time. The chain has TRBV20-1 and TRBJ2-3; 9 bases match TRBD1. With V trimmed by 5 bases and J by 5 bases, 11 bases remained unmatched. The CDR3 spans 15 residues. Germline V CDR1 and CDR2: DFQATT, SNEGSKA (reference sequence). The CDR3 DNA sequence: TGCAGTGCTGTGCATGGGACAGGGTTTGTAGATACGCAGTATTTT. It codes for CSAVHGTGFVDTQYF.

This clonotype qualifies as medium-sized. J is TRBJ2-3 and V is TRBV11-2; D is possibly TRBD2 (6 bases). V gave up 2 bases and J gave up 2 bases, with 17 bases separating them. This CDR3 is 17 amino acids long. Germline lookup yields CDR1 SGHAT and CDR2 FQNNGV. CDR3 region: CASSLRRSSDSTDTQYF. The CDR3 DNA sequence: TGTGCCAGCAGCTTACGTAGGTCTAGCGACTCCACAGATACGCAGTATTTT.

By sample fraction, this clonotype is medium-sized. The chain joins TRBV6-6 to TRBJ2-1; TRBD2 agrees at 13 bases. This CDR3 has 15 residues. J gave up 8 bases and V 4 bases, and 5 bases lay outside the gene matches. Looked up from germline, CDR1 is MNHNY and CDR2 is SVGAGI (reference sequence). CDR3 region: CASSLTGTSGDEQFF. The CDR3 DNA sequence: TGTGCCAGCAGTTTAACCGGGACTAGCGGGGATGAGCAGTTCTTC.

This chain joins TRBV28 and TRBJ2-1; D is undetermined. The germline V gene encodes CDR1 MDHEN and CDR2 SYDVKM. This CDR3 has 14 residues. The V end was cut by 1 base, the J end by 6 bases, with 10 bases between. CDR3 protein: CASSLSASRNEQFF. The CDR3 DNA is TGTGCCAGCAGTTTATCCGCCTCTCGCAATGAGCAGTTCTTC. The full variable domain, with the rest looked up from reference TRBV28 and TRBJ2-1, is DVKVTQSSRYLVKRTGEKVFLECVQDMDHENMFWYRQDPGLGLRLIYFSYDVKMKEKGDIPEGYSVSREKKERFSLILESASTNQTSMYLCASSLSASRNEQFFGPGTRLTVL.

This clonotype came up many times. The chain joins TRBV7-9 to TRBJ2-5, with D perhaps matching TRBD1 (6 bases). The CDR3 is made up of 14 amino acids. CDR1 and CDR2 (germline): SEHNR, FQNEAQ (reference sequence). V lost 3 bases and J lost 5, with 13 bases in between. The CDR3 region is CASSFRGEVETQYF. Here the CDR3 DNA reads TGTGCCAGCAGCTTCAGGGGTGAAGTTGAGACCCAGTACTTC.

The chain links TRBV7-9 to TRBJ2-7; D ambiguous. Germline CDR1 and CDR2: SEHNR and FQNEAQ (reference sequence). V was pared by 7 bases and J by 5 bases, with 9 bases between. This CDR3 comprises 11 residues. The CDR3 loop is CASTYSHEQYF. The CDR3 DNA reads TGTGCCAGCACCTACTCTCACGAGCAGTACTTC.

This chain connects TRBV20-1 to TRBJ1-3; no firm D call. CDR3 length: 12 residues. Germline V gene lookup returns CDR1 DFQATT and CDR2 SNEGSKA (reference sequence). CDR3 in DNA: TGCGTGGCCCATGGGTCTGGAAACACCATATATTTT. Translation gives CVAHGSGNTIYF.

With regard to this clonotype: Relative to the germline gene, one junction end is altered; a read error may explain this. Here the CDR3 DNA reads TGTGCCAGCGGACAGGGGGCCTCCTCCGAGCAGTACTTC. It yields the protein CASGQGASSEQYF. The genes are TRBV3-1 and TRBJ2-7; 11 bases align to TRBD1. From germline, CDR1 is LGHDT and CDR2 YNNKEL (reference sequence). CDR3 length equals 13 residues.

This rearrangement joins TRBV20-1 to TRBJ2-3; 13 bases fit TRBD2. This CDR3 has 15 amino acids. V lost 2 bases and J lost 4; bases outside the gene matches: 3. The V gene's germline CDR1 is DFQATT and CDR2 SNEGSKA (reference sequence). The CDR3 bases are TGCAGTGCTAGACCCGGACTAGCGGGAGCAGATACGCAGTATTTT. Translation gives CSARPGLAGADTQYF.

The gene calls are TRBV12-3 or TRBV12-4 and TRBJ1-4, with D hard to call. CDR3 length equals 14 residues. As DNA, the CDR3 is TGTGCTAGTGGCAAAGGCATGACTAATGAAAAACTGTTTTTT. This translates into CASGKGMTNEKLFF.

In its sample, this clonotype was seen many times. The rearrangement joins TRBV19 to TRBJ2-3, with D maybe TRBD2 (6 bases). Germline CDR1 reads LNHDA; CDR2 reads SQIVND (reference sequence). Trimming cost V 5 bases and J 5 bases, with 14 bases left between them. The CDR3 has 14 amino acids. In nucleotides, the CDR3 is TGTGCCAGTAGTTCGTTGCGGGAAGGAGATACGCAGTATTTT. Residues: CASSSLREGDTQYF.

This clonotype occurred many times. This chain uses TRBV5-4 with TRBJ2-5; D might be TRBD1 or TRBD2, each matching 6 bases. The CDR3 has 14 amino acids. The V end was cut by 0 bases, the J end by 5 bases, with 11 bases between. From germline, CDR1 is SGHNT and CDR2 YYREEE (reference sequence). The CDR3 DNA sequence: TGTGCCAGCAGCTTGGTAATAGGGGGGGAGACCCAGTACTTC. Its protein is CASSLVIGGETQYF.

Comments on this clonotype: At one boundary the junction diverges from the germline segment, which might be a read error. J is TRBJ1-2 and V is TRBV20-1; D is perhaps TRBD1 (5 bases). Germline V gene sequence: CDR1 DFQATT, CDR2 SNEGSKA (reference sequence). The CDR3 covers 11 residues. CDR3 protein: CSAREKRDLVF. In nucleotides, the CDR3 is TGCAGTGCTAGAGAAAAGAGGGACCTGGTCTTC.

By sample share, this clonotype is medium-sized (0.01 to 0.1%). This rearrangement joins TRBV12-5 to TRBJ1-5, with 9 nucleotides matching TRBD1. V was clipped by 4 bases and J by 0 bases; unmatched bases: 4. The germline gives CDR1 LGHNT, CDR2 FRNRAP. This CDR3 is 16 amino acids long. CDR3 residues: CASGWTGDDSNQPQHF. CDR3 bases: TGTGCTAGTGGTTGGACAGGGGACGATAGCAATCAGCCCCAGCATTTT.